Listed below are T cell receptor beta chains from one sample, sequenced in a study of OX40 agonist ivuxolimab in advanced cancers. Sequencing was performed with immunoSEQ multiplex PCR; in TCRdb, only in-frame clones are kept and a portion is missing. The sample consists of 30,000 to 35,000 clones, about four fifths of them appearing once. The sequences come from CD4+ or CD8+ T cells sorted from blood, collected in a trial of the OX40 agonist ivuxolimab. Every receptor here comes from an adult with an advanced solid tumor such as melanoma, head and neck, liver or kidney cancer. Both conserved end residues are part of each CDR3. Each record gives: D gene, clone size, V gene, J gene, CDR3 DNA, CDR3 protein. D genes are given only for firm matches. Expanded clones get a size class; other rows say once, few or many, or leave the size out.

d_call: -; clone_size: once; v_call: TRBV14; j_call: TRBJ1-2; cdr3_nt: TGTGCCAGCAGCCAAGATAGAGGGGCCGGCTACACCTTC; cdr3_aa: CASSQDRGAGYTF
d_call: -; clone_size: -; v_call: TRBV6-1; j_call: TRBJ2-1; cdr3_nt: TGTGCCAGCAGTGAACCGGGGGTGGGTAATGAGCAGTTCTTC; cdr3_aa: CASSEPGVGNEQFF
d_call: TRBD1; clone_size: few; v_call: TRBV2; j_call: TRBJ1-6; cdr3_nt: TGTGCCAGCAGTGAAGACAGGGGAGGTTCACCCCTCCACTTT; cdr3_aa: CASSEDRGGSPLHF
d_call: -; clone_size: -; v_call: TRBV5-1; j_call: TRBJ1-6; cdr3_nt: TGCGCCAGCAGCTTTCAGGGTAGAAATTCACCCCTCCACTTT; cdr3_aa: CASSFQGRNSPLHF
d_call: TRBD1; clone_size: -; v_call: TRBV27; j_call: TRBJ1-5; cdr3_nt: TGTGCCAGCAGTTCCTTGACAGGGAGTGGGAATCAGCCCCAGCATTTT; cdr3_aa: CASSSLTGSGNQPQHF
d_call: TRBD1; clone_size: -; v_call: TRBV6-5; j_call: TRBJ2-1; cdr3_nt: TGTGCCAGCAGTTACTCGATCAGGGGGCGCAGGGATGAGCAGTTCTTC; cdr3_aa: CASSYSIRGRRDEQFF
d_call: -; clone_size: -; v_call: TRBV15; j_call: TRBJ2-7; cdr3_nt: TGTGCCACCAGCACCCTTGGGGGTCCCTACGAGCAGTACTTC; cdr3_aa: CATSTLGGPYEQYF
d_call: TRBD1; clone_size: -; v_call: TRBV6-6; j_call: TRBJ2-5; cdr3_nt: TGTGCCAGCAGGAAGGACAGGGGAGAGGAGACCCAGTACTTC; cdr3_aa: CASRKDRGEETQYF
d_call: -; clone_size: -; v_call: TRBV21-1; j_call: TRBJ2-7; cdr3_nt: TGTGCCAGCAGCGTTTGGGGGGACGGCGGCTACGAGCAGTACTTC; cdr3_aa: CASSVWGDGGYEQYF
d_call: -; clone_size: -; v_call: TRBV28; j_call: TRBJ1-1; cdr3_nt: TGTGCCAGCAGTTTAAGGGGCGAATTCGGCACTGAAGCTTTCTTT; cdr3_aa: CASSLRGEFGTEAFF
d_call: -; clone_size: -; v_call: TRBV5-1; j_call: TRBJ1-2; cdr3_nt: TGCGCCAGCAGCTTGGCAGGGGAAGACTATGGCTACACCTTC; cdr3_aa: CASSLAGEDYGYTF
d_call: -; clone_size: once; v_call: TRBV5-6; j_call: TRBJ1-1; cdr3_nt: TGTGCCAGCAGCCACCGGGGCGCCCCACAAGCTTTCTTT; cdr3_aa: CASSHRGAPQAFF
d_call: TRBD1; clone_size: -; v_call: TRBV18; j_call: TRBJ2-3; cdr3_nt: TGTGCCAGCTCAGTAAACAGGGGATATACGCAGTATTTT; cdr3_aa: CASSVNRGYTQYF
d_call: TRBD1; clone_size: -; v_call: TRBV5-4; j_call: TRBJ2-1; cdr3_nt: TGTGCCAGCAGCTTCAGACAGGGGGCGTTCAATGAGCAGTTCTTC; cdr3_aa: CASSFRQGAFNEQFF
d_call: -; clone_size: -; v_call: TRBV6-1; j_call: TRBJ1-4; cdr3_nt: TGTGCCAGCAGTGTAGCGTTCGGGGGGACAACTAATGAAAAACTGTTTTTT; cdr3_aa: CASSVAFGGTTNEKLFF
d_call: -; clone_size: -; v_call: TRBV7-9; j_call: TRBJ1-1; cdr3_nt: TGTGCCAGCAGCTTCGGCCGGACGGCCGAAGCTTTCTTT; cdr3_aa: CASSFGRTAEAFF
d_call: TRBD1; clone_size: -; v_call: TRBV2; j_call: TRBJ2-1; cdr3_nt: TGTGCCAGCAGTCGACAGGGGGCTGGGAATGAGCAGTTCTTC; cdr3_aa: CASSRQGAGNEQFF
d_call: TRBD2; clone_size: few; v_call: TRBV2; j_call: TRBJ2-1; cdr3_nt: TGTGCCAGCAGTGAAGGACTAGCGGGGTTCTACTCCTACAATGAGCAGTTCTTC; cdr3_aa: CASSEGLAGFYSYNEQFF
d_call: -; clone_size: -; v_call: TRBV2; j_call: TRBJ1-1; cdr3_nt: TGTGCCAGCACCCGTGCGGGGAGTAGCATCGCTTTCTTT; cdr3_aa: CASTRAGSSIAFF
d_call: -; clone_size: -; v_call: TRBV2; j_call: TRBJ2-5; cdr3_nt: TGTGCCAGCAAATTAGAAGAGACCCAGTACTTC; cdr3_aa: CASKLEETQYF
d_call: -; clone_size: -; v_call: TRBV19; j_call: TRBJ1-6; cdr3_nt: TGTGCCAGTAAAACGGGGGGAAAAGATAATTCACCCCTCCACTTT; cdr3_aa: CASKTGGKDNSPLHF
d_call: -; clone_size: -; v_call: TRBV30; j_call: TRBJ1-5; cdr3_nt: TGTGCCTGGAGTTTGGCGCGTCAGCCCCAGCATTTT; cdr3_aa: CAWSLARQPQHF
d_call: -; clone_size: few; v_call: TRBV13; j_call: TRBJ2-2; cdr3_nt: TGTGCCAGCAGCTTATGGGGGACGGGCGGGGAGCTGTTTTTT; cdr3_aa: CASSLWGTGGELFF
d_call: TRBD1; clone_size: -; v_call: TRBV7-2; j_call: TRBJ1-6; cdr3_nt: TGTGCCAGCAGCGTAAGGACAGGGGAGGGATCACCCCTCCACTTT; cdr3_aa: CASSVRTGEGSPLHF
d_call: TRBD1; clone_size: -; v_call: TRBV25-1; j_call: TRBJ2-2; cdr3_nt: TGTGCCAGCAGTGAATTAGGGACAGGGAGCCGTCGGGACGGGGAGCTGTTTTTT; cdr3_aa: CASSELGTGSRRDGELFF
d_call: -; clone_size: -; v_call: TRBV6-5; j_call: TRBJ2-1; cdr3_nt: TGTGCCAGCAGTTTGGGGGCGCATAATGAGCAGTTCTTC; cdr3_aa: CASSLGAHNEQFF
d_call: TRBD2; clone_size: -; v_call: TRBV6-1; j_call: TRBJ2-7; cdr3_nt: TGTGCCAGCAGTGCACAAGGACTAGCGGGGGGAAAATTCTACGAGCAGTACTTC; cdr3_aa: CASSAQGLAGGKFYEQYF
d_call: -; clone_size: -; v_call: TRBV19; j_call: TRBJ1-5; cdr3_nt: TGTGCCAGTAGTATAGATGCGGGTTATGGCAATCAGCCCCAGCATTTT; cdr3_aa: CASSIDAGYGNQPQHF
d_call: TRBD2; clone_size: -; v_call: TRBV7-3; j_call: TRBJ2-1; cdr3_nt: TGTGCCAGCAGCTCCCAGGGGAGCGGGGGCGGGAATGAGCAGTTCTTC; cdr3_aa: CASSSQGSGGGNEQFF
d_call: -; clone_size: few; v_call: TRBV29-1; j_call: TRBJ1-2; cdr3_nt: TGCAGCGTTGAAGACAGCGTCTATGGCTACACCTTC; cdr3_aa: CSVEDSVYGYTF
d_call: -; clone_size: -; v_call: TRBV2; j_call: TRBJ1-2; cdr3_nt: TGTGCCAGCAGCCGACGTAAGGGTCAAGATGGCTACACCTTC; cdr3_aa: CASSRRKGQDGYTF
d_call: -; clone_size: -; v_call: TRBV7-9; j_call: TRBJ1-2; cdr3_nt: TGTGCCAGCAGTTTGTACGGATCGGACTATGGCTACACCTTC; cdr3_aa: CASSLYGSDYGYTF
d_call: -; clone_size: -; v_call: TRBV29-1; j_call: TRBJ1-2; cdr3_nt: TGCAGCGTTGTTCCAGGGGACTATGGCTACACCTTC; cdr3_aa: CSVVPGDYGYTF
d_call: -; clone_size: once; v_call: TRBV7-2; j_call: TRBJ2-7; cdr3_nt: TGTGCCAGCAGCCTAATACGGGGTTACGAGCAGTACTTC; cdr3_aa: CASSLIRGYEQYF
d_call: TRBD1; clone_size: -; v_call: TRBV7-8; j_call: TRBJ2-7; cdr3_nt: TGTGCCAGCAGTCGATCATTTTTGGGACAGGGTGTCTTCGAGCAGTACTTC; cdr3_aa: CASSRSFLGQGVFEQYF
d_call: -; clone_size: -; v_call: TRBV7-9; j_call: TRBJ1-1; cdr3_nt: TGTGCCAGCAGCTTAGGGGCAGGGACAAACACTGAAGCTTTCTTT; cdr3_aa: CASSLGAGTNTEAFF
d_call: -; clone_size: -; v_call: TRBV27; j_call: TRBJ1-5; cdr3_nt: TGTGCCACCCAAATCTGGGCAGGGGCCAATCAGCCCCAGCATTTT; cdr3_aa: CATQIWAGANQPQHF
d_call: -; clone_size: -; v_call: TRBV6-5; j_call: TRBJ1-1; cdr3_nt: TGTGCCAGCAGACAGGGATACTCGGACACTGAAGCTTTCTTT; cdr3_aa: CASRQGYSDTEAFF
d_call: -; clone_size: -; v_call: TRBV19; j_call: TRBJ2-3; cdr3_nt: TGTGCCAGTTCGGGCCGACGAGGGGGTAGCACAGATACGCAGTATTTT; cdr3_aa: CASSGRRGGSTDTQYF
d_call: -; clone_size: -; v_call: TRBV30; j_call: TRBJ1-5; cdr3_nt: TGTGCCTGGAGTGTCCCAGGGTATAGCAATCAGCCCCAGCATTTT; cdr3_aa: CAWSVPGYSNQPQHF
d_call: -; clone_size: -; v_call: TRBV27; j_call: TRBJ2-3; cdr3_nt: TGTGCCAGCAGTTTAACCCCCTCAGGGGCCCTTAGCACAGATACGCAGTATTTT; cdr3_aa: CASSLTPSGALSTDTQYF
d_call: TRBD2; clone_size: medium-sized; v_call: TRBV2; j_call: TRBJ2-1; cdr3_nt: TGTGCCAGCAGCGGCAGCGGGGGTGGGCGGCGGCGGAATGAGCAGTTCTTC; cdr3_aa: CASSGSGGGRRRNEQFF
d_call: TRBD1; clone_size: -; v_call: TRBV6-1; j_call: TRBJ2-1; cdr3_nt: TGTGCCACCGATAAGACGACAGGGTTCGATGAGCAGTTCTTC; cdr3_aa: CATDKTTGFDEQFF
d_call: -; clone_size: -; v_call: TRBV4-2; j_call: TRBJ2-6; cdr3_nt: TGTGCCAGCAGCCTAACTACGGGTACTGGGGCCAACGTCCTGACTTTC; cdr3_aa: CASSLTTGTGANVLTF
d_call: TRBD1; clone_size: -; v_call: TRBV5-1; j_call: TRBJ1-4; cdr3_nt: TGCGCCAGCAGCCGGACGGGACAGACCGCAACTAATGAAAAACTGTTTTTT; cdr3_aa: CASSRTGQTATNEKLFF